This T cell receptor (beta chain) derives from a study of cytotoxic CD8 clonotypes in ibrutinib-treated CLL. Whole-study context: Responses comprised 25 or so partial and 2 complete; at median around six years, 14 remained remitted and about twelve progressed. The study, taken as a whole, reports: Shared public clonotypes were rare, and on treatment they either got smaller or stayed the same. Clonality went up at ibrutinib response and then declined back toward baseline at progression.

Cryopreserved PBMCs provided roughly 2 micrograms of genomic DNA for the TCR beta libraries. This clone was recorded a few times. Its antigen is as yet unknown. V lost 5 bases to trimming and J lost 8 bases; unmatched junction nucleotides: 10. Germline V gene lookup returns CDR1 MNHNY and CDR2 SVGAGI (reference sequence). CDR3 length: 15 amino acids. Assay: immunoSEQ multiplex PCR; the TCRdb copy retains only in-frame clones and omits some. The table shows approximately 12,000 clones, with roughly 60% occurring only once. The starting material was PBMCs, obtained before ibrutinib treatment. The origin of this receptor is a human donor with chronic lymphocytic leukemia. The rearrangement uses TRBV6-6 and TRBJ1-4; 8 positions agree with TRBD1. CDR3: CASSTYRDRGEKLFF. The CDR3, as DNA: TGTGCCAGCAGTACCTACCGTGACAGGGGCGAAAAACTGTTTTTT.